A single T cell receptor beta chain is shown here with its context. Antigen: not known. PCR used 60 Vbeta primers and 13 Jbeta primers. TCRdb's copy holds only in-frame clones and misses some; the assay was immunoSEQ multiplex PCR. The table includes under 150,000 clones, 70% to 85% detected once. This sample stems from a study of cytomegalovirus exposure and HLA in healthy donors. Study-wide results and caveats: The study reported that TCR beta sequences accurately predicted HLA-A and HLA-B alleles in most subjects.

V lost 0 bases and J lost 3; bases outside the gene matches: 10. Germline-derived CDR1 and CDR2 are MNHNS and SASEGT. The CDR3 totals 17 residues. This sequence joins TRBV6-1 and TRBJ2-7, with 8 nucleotides matching TRBD1. The sequenced sample was PBMCs. The sequence was collected from a male donor in good health and CMV-seronegative. CDR3 protein: CASSEALPQQGGYEQYF. The CDR3 bases are TGTGCCAGCAGTGAAGCGCTTCCACAACAGGGGGGCTACGAGCAGTACTTC.